This T cell receptor beta chain was profiled in a study of blood T cells in healthy people across ages. This clonotype was picked up a small number of times. Sample-barcoded 5' priming and a J-beta primer mix drove a second PCR of roughly 7 to 11 cycles. TCRdb itself ran the 5' RACE reads through MiXCR, one entry per CDR3 protein. The table records 760,000 or so distinct CDR3 sequences, 25% of them present only once. Looked up from germline, CDR1 is SNHLY and CDR2 is FYNNEI. This CDR3 contains 15 residues. The V gene end was trimmed by 5 bases and the J gene end by 3 bases; junction bases not matched to a gene: 8. Each donor had around 10 milliliters of peripheral blood drawn. Separately, the same data were catalogued under a study of T cells of mothers and their children.

This receptor was taken from a boy between 10 and 17 years old in good health. The rearrangement uses TRBV2 and TRBJ2-7, with 9 nucleotides matching TRBD1. Sample: blood. The CDR3 is CASSWDRDHFYEQYF. CDR3 DNA: TGTGCCAGCAGTTGGGACAGGGATCACTTCTACGAGCAGTACTTC.